This TCR beta chain is drawn from a study of cytomegalovirus exposure and HLA in healthy donors. Study conclusions and caveats: The authors later found TCR association rates varying by HLA locus, with DRB1 most and HLA-C fewest. Sequencing had likely introduced a cluster of highly shared sequence variants as an artifact.

This clone appeared a few times. The antigen remains unidentified. A multiplex PCR was run with 60 Vbeta primers and 13 Jbeta primers. The repertoire was sequenced with immunoSEQ multiplex PCR; TCRdb's copy has only in-frame clones and lacks some. The sample has about 99,000 clones, about 80% seen once. As for the donors, each was a healthy bone marrow donor. Germline CDR1 and CDR2: SGDLS and YYNGEE. Trimming took 0 bases from V and 1 from J, leaving 7 bases between them. CDR3 length equals 14 residues. This sequence was found in a man between 40 and 49 years old in good health and CMV-seronegative. This rearrangement joins TRBV9 to TRBJ1-1, with D possibly being TRBD1 (6 bases). The sequenced material came from PBMCs. Written as DNA, the CDR3 is TGTGCCAGCAGCGTAGGGGGGCAGAACACTGAAGCTTTCTTT. Amino acids: CASSVGGQNTEAFF.